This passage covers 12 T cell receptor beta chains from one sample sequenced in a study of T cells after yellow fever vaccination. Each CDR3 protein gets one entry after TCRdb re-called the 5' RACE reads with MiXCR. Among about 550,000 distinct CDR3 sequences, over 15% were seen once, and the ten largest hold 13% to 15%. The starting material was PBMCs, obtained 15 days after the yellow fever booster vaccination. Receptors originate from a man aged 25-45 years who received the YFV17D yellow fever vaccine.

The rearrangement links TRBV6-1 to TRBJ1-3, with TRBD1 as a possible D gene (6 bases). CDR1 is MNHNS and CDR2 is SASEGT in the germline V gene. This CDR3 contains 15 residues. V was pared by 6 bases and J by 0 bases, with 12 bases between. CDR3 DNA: TGTGCCAGCAGCCCCGGGACACCCTCTGGAAACACCATATATTTT. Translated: CASSPGTPSGNTIYF.

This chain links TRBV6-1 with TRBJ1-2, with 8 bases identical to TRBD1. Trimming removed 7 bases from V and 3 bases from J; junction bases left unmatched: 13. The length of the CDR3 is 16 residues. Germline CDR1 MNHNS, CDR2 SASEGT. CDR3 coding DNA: TGTGCCAGCACCTCAGGGGGCCCCAGAAAAGACTATGGCTACACCTTC. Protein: CASTSGGPRKDYGYTF.

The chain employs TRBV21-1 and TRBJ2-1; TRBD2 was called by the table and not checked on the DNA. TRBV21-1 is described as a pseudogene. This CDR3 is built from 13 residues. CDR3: CASSRGLANEQFF. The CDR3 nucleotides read TGTGCCAGCAGCCGCGGACTAGCCAATGAGCAGTTCTTC.

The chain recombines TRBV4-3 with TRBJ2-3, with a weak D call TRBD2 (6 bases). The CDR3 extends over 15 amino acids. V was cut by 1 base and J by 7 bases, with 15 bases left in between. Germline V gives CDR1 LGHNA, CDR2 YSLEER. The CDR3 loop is CASSQGLGVQNTQYF. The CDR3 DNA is TGCGCCAGCAGCCAAGGACTAGGGGTTCAGAATACGCAGTATTTT.

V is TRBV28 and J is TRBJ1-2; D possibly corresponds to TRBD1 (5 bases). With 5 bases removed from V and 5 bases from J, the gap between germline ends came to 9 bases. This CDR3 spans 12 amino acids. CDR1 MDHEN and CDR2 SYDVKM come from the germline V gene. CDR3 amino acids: CASSRKGYGYTF. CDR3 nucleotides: TGTGCCAGCAGTAGAAAGGGGTATGGCTACACCTTC.

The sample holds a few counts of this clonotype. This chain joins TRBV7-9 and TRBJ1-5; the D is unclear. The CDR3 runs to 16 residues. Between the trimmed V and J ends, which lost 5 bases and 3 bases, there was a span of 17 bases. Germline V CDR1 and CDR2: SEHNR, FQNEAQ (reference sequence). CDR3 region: CASSGDPDVSNQPQHF. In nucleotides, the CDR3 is TGTGCCAGCAGCGGAGACCCGGACGTCTCCAATCAGCCCCAGCATTTT.

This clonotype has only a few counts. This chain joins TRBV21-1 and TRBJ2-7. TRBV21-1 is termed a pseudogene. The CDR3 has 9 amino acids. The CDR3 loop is CASNNGQYF. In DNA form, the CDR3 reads TGTGCCAGCAATAACGGGCAGTACTTC.

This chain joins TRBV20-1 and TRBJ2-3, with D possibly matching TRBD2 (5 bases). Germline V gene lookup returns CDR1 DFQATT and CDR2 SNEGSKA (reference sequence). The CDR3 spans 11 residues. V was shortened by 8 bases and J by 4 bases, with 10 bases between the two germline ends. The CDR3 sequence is CSSSRADTQYF. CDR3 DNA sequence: TGCAGTTCTTCGAGGGCAGATACGCAGTATTTT.

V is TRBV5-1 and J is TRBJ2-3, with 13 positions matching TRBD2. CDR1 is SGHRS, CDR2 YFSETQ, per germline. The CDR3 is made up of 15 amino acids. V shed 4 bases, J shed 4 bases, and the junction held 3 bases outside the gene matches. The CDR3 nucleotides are TGCGCCAGCAGCATACTAGCGGGAGGGGCAGATACGCAGTATTTT. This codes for CASSILAGGADTQYF. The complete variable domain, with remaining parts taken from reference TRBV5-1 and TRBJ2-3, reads KAGVTQTPRYLIKTRGQQVTLSCSPISGHRSVSWYQQTPGQGLQFLFEYFSETQRNKGNFPGRFSGRQFSNSRSEMNVSTLELGDSALYLCASSILAGGADTQYFGPGTRLTVL.

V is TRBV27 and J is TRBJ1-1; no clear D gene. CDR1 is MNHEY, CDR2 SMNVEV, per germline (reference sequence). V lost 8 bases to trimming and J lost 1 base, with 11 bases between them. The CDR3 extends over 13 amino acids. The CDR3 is CASGHGRNTEAFF. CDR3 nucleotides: TGTGCCAGCGGCCACGGAAGGAACACTGAAGCTTTCTTT.

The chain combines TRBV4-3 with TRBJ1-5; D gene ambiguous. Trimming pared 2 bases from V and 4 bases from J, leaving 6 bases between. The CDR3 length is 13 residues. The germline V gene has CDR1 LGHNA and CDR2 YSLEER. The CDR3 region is CASSQFENQPQHF. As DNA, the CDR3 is TGCGCCAGCAGCCAATTCGAAAATCAGCCCCAGCATTTT.

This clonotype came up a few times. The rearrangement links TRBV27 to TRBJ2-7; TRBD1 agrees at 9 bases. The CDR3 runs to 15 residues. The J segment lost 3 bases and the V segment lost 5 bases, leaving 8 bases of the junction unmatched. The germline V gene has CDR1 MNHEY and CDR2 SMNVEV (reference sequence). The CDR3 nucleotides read TGTGCCAGCAGTCCCGATGGACAGGGGTACTACGAGCAGTACTTC. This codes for CASSPDGQGYYEQYF.